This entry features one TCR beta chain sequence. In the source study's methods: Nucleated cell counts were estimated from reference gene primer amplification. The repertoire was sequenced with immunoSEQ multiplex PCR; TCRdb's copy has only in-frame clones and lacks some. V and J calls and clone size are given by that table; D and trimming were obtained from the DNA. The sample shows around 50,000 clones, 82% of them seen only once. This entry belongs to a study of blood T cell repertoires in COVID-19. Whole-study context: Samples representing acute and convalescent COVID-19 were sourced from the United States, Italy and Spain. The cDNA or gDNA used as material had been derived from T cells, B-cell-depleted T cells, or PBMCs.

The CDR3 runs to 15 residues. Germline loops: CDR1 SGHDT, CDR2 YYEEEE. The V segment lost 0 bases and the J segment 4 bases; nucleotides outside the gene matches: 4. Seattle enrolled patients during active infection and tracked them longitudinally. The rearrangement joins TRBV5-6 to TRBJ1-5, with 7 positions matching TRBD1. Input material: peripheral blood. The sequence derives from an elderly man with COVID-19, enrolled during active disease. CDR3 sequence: CASSLGAQGNQPQHF. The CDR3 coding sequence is TGTGCCAGCAGCTTGGGCGCACAGGGGAATCAGCCCCAGCATTTT.